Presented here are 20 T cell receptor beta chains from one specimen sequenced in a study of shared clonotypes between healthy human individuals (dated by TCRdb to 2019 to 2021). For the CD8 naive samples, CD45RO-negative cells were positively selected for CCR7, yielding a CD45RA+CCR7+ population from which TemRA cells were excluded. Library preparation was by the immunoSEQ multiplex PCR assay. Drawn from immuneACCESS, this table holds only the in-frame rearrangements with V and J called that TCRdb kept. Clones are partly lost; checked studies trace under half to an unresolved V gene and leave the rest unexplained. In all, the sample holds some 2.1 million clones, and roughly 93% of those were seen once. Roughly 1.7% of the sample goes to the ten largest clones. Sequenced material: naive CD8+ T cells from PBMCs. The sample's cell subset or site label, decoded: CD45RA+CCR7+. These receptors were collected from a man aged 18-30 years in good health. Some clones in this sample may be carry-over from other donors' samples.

In DNA form, the CDR3 reads TGCGCCAGCAGCTTGGTTGGGGGAATTGGAAACGAGCAGTACTTC. The encoded protein is CASSLVGGIGNEQYF. This sequence joins TRBV5-1 and TRBJ2-7; TRBD1 or TRBD2 may be the D gene (5 bases each). CDR3 length: 15 amino acids. Trimming shortened V by 0 bases and J by 5 bases, and 15 bases separated the two germline ends. The germline V gene has CDR1 SGHRS and CDR2 YFSETQ.

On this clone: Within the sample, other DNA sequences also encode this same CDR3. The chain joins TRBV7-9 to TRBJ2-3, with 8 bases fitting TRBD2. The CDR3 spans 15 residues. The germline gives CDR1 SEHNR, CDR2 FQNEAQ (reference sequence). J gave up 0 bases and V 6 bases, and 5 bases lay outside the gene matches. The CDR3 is CASRPTSGSTDTQYF. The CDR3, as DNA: TGTGCCAGCAGGCCAACTAGCGGAAGCACAGATACGCAGTATTTT.

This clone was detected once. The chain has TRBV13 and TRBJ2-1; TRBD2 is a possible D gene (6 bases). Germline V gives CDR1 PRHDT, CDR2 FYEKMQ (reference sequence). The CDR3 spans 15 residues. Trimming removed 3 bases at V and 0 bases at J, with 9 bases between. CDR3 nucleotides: TGTGCCAGCAGCTTTCGGCGGGACTCCTACAATGAGCAGTTCTTC. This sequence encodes CASSFRRDSYNEQFF. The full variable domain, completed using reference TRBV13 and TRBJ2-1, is AAGVIQSPRHLIKEKRETATLKCYPIPRHDTVYWYQQGPGQDPQFLISFYEKMQSDKGSIPDRFSAQQFSDYHSELNMSSLELGDSALYFCASSFRRDSYNEQFFGPGTRLTVL.

The CDR3 spells CASSPSHSYEQYF. The DNA of the CDR3 is TGTGCCAGCAGCCCCTCTCACTCCTACGAGCAGTACTTC. The gene calls are TRBV9 and TRBJ2-7; D ambiguous. V was shortened by 4 bases and J by 0 bases, with 8 bases between the two germline ends. The CDR3 consists of 13 residues. Germline V gene lookup returns CDR1 SGDLS and CDR2 YYNGEE.

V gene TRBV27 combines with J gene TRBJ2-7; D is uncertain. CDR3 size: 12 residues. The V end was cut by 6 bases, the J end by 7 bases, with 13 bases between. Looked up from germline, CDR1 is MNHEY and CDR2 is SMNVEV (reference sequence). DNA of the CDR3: TGTGCCAGCAGGACAAATGGAGATGAGCAGTACTTC. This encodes CASRTNGDEQYF.

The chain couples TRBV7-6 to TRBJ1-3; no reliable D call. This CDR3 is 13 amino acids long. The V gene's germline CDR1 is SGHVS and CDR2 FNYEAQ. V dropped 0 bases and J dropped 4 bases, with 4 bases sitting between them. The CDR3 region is CASSLARGNTIYF. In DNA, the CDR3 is TGTGCCAGCAGCTTAGCCCGGGGAAACACCATATATTTT.

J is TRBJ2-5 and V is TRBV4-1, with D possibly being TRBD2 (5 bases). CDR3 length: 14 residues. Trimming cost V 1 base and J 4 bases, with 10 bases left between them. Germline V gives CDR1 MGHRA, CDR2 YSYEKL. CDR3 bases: TGCGCCAGCAGCCAAGTAAGAGGGTTAGAGACCCAGTACTTC. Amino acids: CASSQVRGLETQYF.

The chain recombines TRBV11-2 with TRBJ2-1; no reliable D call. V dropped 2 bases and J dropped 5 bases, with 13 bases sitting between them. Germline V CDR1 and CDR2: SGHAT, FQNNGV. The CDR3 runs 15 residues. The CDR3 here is CASSLRPTQNNEQFF. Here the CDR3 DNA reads TGTGCCAGCAGCTTACGTCCGACACAAAACAATGAGCAGTTCTTC.

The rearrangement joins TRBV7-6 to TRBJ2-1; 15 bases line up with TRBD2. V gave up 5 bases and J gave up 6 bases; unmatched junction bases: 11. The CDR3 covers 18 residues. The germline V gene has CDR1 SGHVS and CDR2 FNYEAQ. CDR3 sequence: CASSPGLAGGFRANEQFF. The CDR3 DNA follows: TGTGCCAGCAGCCCGGGACTAGCGGGAGGTTTTCGGGCCAATGAGCAGTTCTTC.

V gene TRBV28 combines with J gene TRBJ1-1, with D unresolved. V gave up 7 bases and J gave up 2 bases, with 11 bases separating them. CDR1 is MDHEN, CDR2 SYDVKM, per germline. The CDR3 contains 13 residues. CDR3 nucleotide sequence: TGTGCCAGCATCCAAAGGACCAACACTGAAGCTTTCTTT. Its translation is CASIQRTNTEAFF.

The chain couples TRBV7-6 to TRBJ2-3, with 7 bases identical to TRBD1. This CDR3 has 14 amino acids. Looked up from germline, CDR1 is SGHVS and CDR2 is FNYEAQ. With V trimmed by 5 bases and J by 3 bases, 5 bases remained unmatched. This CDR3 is CASSPLDRTDTQYF. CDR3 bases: TGTGCCAGCAGCCCCTTGGACAGGACAGATACGCAGTATTTT.

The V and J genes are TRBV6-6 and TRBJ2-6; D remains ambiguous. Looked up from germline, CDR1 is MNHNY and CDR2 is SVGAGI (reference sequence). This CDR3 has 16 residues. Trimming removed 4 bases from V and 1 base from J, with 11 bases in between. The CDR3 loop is CASSLLPVSGANVLTF. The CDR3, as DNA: TGTGCCAGCAGTTTACTGCCGGTGTCTGGGGCCAACGTCCTGACTTTC.

The CDR3 protein is CASSQEPRLDITGELFF. The CDR3 DNA follows: TGCGCCAGCAGCCAAGAACCCCGACTAGACATCACCGGGGAGCTGTTTTTT. The chain links TRBV4-1 to TRBJ2-2; weak D call: TRBD2 (6 bases). The V gene lost 0 bases and the J gene lost 4 bases, with 15 bases spanning the gap. This CDR3 has 17 residues. Germline assignment: CDR1 MGHRA and CDR2 YSYEKL.

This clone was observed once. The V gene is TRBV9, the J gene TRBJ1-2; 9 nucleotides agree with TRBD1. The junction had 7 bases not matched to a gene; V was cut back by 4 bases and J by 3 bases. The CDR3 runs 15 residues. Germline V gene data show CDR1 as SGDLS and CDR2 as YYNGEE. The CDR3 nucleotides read TGTGCCAGCAGCCCGAGACAGGGGGTGGACTATGGCTACACCTTC. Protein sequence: CASSPRQGVDYGYTF.

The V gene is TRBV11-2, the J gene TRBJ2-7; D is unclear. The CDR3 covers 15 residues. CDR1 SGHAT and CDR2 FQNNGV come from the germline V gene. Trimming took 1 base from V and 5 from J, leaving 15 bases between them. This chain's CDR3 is CASSLAARPLDEQYF. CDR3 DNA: TGTGCCAGCAGCTTAGCTGCCAGGCCCCTTGACGAGCAGTACTTC.

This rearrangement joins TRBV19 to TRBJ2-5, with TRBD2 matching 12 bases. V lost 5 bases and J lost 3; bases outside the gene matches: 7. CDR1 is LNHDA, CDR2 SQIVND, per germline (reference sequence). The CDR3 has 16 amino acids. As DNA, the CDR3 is TGTGCCAGTAGTCCTAGGACTAGCGGGGATAAAGAGACCCAGTACTTC. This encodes CASSPRTSGDKETQYF.

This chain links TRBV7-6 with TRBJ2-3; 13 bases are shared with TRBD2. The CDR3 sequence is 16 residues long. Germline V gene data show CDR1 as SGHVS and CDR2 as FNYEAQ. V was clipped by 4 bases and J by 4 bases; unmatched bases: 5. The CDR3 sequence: CASSSGTSGAPDTQYF. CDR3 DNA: TGTGCCAGCAGCTCAGGGACTAGCGGGGCCCCAGATACGCAGTATTTT.

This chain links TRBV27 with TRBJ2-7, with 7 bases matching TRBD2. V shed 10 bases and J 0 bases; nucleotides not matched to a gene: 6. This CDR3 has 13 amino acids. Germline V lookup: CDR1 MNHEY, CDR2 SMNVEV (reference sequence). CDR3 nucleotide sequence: TGTGCCACCGCCGGGGGGAGCTCCTACGAGCAGTACTTC. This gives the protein CATAGGSSYEQYF.

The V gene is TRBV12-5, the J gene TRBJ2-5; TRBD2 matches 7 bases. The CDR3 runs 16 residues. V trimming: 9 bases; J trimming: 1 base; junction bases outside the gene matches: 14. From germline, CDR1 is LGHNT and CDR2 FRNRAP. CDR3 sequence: CARSATKAGVQETQYF. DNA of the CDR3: TGTGCTAGGTCCGCAACAAAGGCGGGGGTCCAAGAGACCCAGTACTTC.

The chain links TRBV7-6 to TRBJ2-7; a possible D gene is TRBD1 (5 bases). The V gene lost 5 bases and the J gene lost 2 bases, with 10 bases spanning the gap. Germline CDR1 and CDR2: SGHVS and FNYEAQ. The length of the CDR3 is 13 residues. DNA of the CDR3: TGTGCCAGCAGCGGCAGGGTTGCCTACGAGCAGTACTTC. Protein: CASSGRVAYEQYF.